The next 27 T cell receptor beta chains were all read from a single sample in a study of blood T cell repertoires in COVID-19. Measured with immunoSEQ multiplex PCR; TCRdb has only the in-frame clones, and not every one. The sample lists about 220,000 clones, approximately 81% seen once, with 3.6% in the top ten. Sequencing was done on a sample of peripheral blood. These TCRs come from a woman aged 80 or over with acute or convalescent COVID-19.

This chain links TRBV19 with TRBJ2-5; TRBD2 matches at 10 bases. V shed 10 bases and J 9 bases; nucleotides not matched to a gene: 20. Germline V gives CDR1 LNHDA, CDR2 SQIVND (reference sequence). This CDR3 is built from 16 residues. The DNA of the CDR3 is TGTGCCACCGGAAGGGGAGTAGCGGGGGGCGGCGAGGCCCAGTACTTC. Its translation: CATGRGVAGGGEAQYF.

The J gene is TRBJ2-3, the V gene TRBV5-4, with D tentatively TRBD2 (6 bases). Per the germline V gene, CDR1 is SGHNT and CDR2 is YYREEE (reference sequence). The CDR3 has 16 residues. With 3 bases removed from V and 2 bases from J, the gap between germline ends came to 16 bases. This chain's CDR3 is CASSSGLGGPTDTQYF. In DNA form, the CDR3 reads TGTGCCAGCAGCTCGGGACTTGGGGGTCCCACAGATACGCAGTATTTT.

This clone was counted only a few times. The chain is built from TRBV24-1 and TRBJ2-5; D uncertain. The germline V gene has CDR1 KGHDR and CDR2 SFDVKD. The V end lost 2 bases, the J end lost 5 bases, and 11 bases lay between the germline ends. This CDR3 spans 14 amino acids. CDR3 bases: TGTGCCACCAGTGATTCTCTAGGTGGGGAGACCCAGTACTTC. This codes for CATSDSLGGETQYF.

V is TRBV4-1 and J is TRBJ1-2, with 10 bases that match TRBD1. CDR1 is MGHRA, CDR2 YSYEKL, per germline. J lost 6 bases, V lost 3 bases, and 10 bases had no gene match. There are 16 residues in the CDR3. The CDR3 region is CASSQDRGGPPNGYTF. The CDR3 DNA sequence: TGCGCCAGCAGCCAGGACAGGGGGGGACCTCCCAATGGCTACACCTTC.

The chain has TRBV7-2 and TRBJ1-6, with D unresolved. CDR1 is SGHTA and CDR2 is FQGNSA in the germline V gene. There are 16 residues in the CDR3. Trimming shortened V by 3 bases and J by 7 bases, and 16 bases separated the two germline ends. The CDR3: CASSFLRQVRNSPLHF. The CDR3 DNA follows: TGTGCCAGCAGCTTCCTTAGGCAGGTCCGGAATTCACCCCTCCACTTT.

The chain recombines TRBV3-1 (or the pseudogene TRBV3-2) with TRBJ2-3; 9 bases map to TRBD1. This CDR3 contains 16 residues. The germline V gene has CDR1 LGHDT and CDR2 YNNKEL (reference sequence). V dropped 6 bases and J dropped 2; count of bases not matched to a gene: 9. CDR3 bases: TGTGCCAGCAGTCGTACCGGGACAGGGAACACAGATACGCAGTATTTT. Translating gives CASSRTGTGNTDTQYF.

This clone appeared once. The same CDR3 is also encoded by other DNA sequences in this sample. This chain connects TRBV5-1 to TRBJ2-7; 7 nucleotides line up with TRBD1. This CDR3 spans 14 amino acids. The trim removed 0 bases at V and 4 bases at J, leaving 4 bases unmatched. The germline V gene encodes CDR1 SGHRS and CDR2 YFSETQ. The CDR3 is CASSLGQGAYEQYF. Here the CDR3 DNA reads TGCGCCAGCAGCTTGGGACAGGGAGCTTACGAGCAGTACTTC.

This clone was recorded a few times. This chain uses TRBV5-4 with TRBJ2-7; 9 nucleotides line up with TRBD2. Germline CDR1 SGHNT, CDR2 YYREEE (reference sequence). There are 15 residues in the CDR3. After removal of 0 bases from V and 7 bases from J, the junction contained 8 bases not matched to a gene. CDR3 in amino acids: CASSLARLAGLEQYF. The CDR3 DNA sequence: TGTGCCAGCAGCTTGGCCCGGCTAGCGGGGTTGGAGCAGTACTTC.

This clone occurred once. V is TRBV6-5 and J is TRBJ1-5; 11 bases map to TRBD1. Losses at the gene ends were 7 bases for V and 6 bases for J; bases not matched to a gene: 8. Germline-derived CDR1 and CDR2 are MNHEY and SVGAGI. The CDR3 has 15 amino acids. The CDR3 sequence is CASTPGQGVVQPQHF. In DNA form, the CDR3 reads TGTGCCAGCACACCGGGACAGGGGGTGGTTCAGCCCCAGCATTTT.

The chain joins TRBV5-1 to TRBJ2-3, with 11 bases aligning to TRBD2. The V gene end was trimmed by 6 bases and the J gene end by 11 bases; junction bases not matched to a gene: 11. The CDR3 length is 14 residues. CDR1 is SGHRS and CDR2 is YFSETQ in the germline V gene. This CDR3 reads CASTSGGPLGRQYF. In DNA, the CDR3 is TGCGCCAGCACTAGCGGGGGGCCCCTGGGGAGGCAGTATTTT.

The chain recombines TRBV2 with TRBJ1-1; possible D gene TRBD1, 6 bases. In germline, CDR1 is SNHLY, CDR2 FYNNEI. V lost 8 bases, J lost 0 bases, and 16 bases lay in between. The CDR3 spans 15 residues. The DNA for the CDR3 is TGTGCCAGCCGCAGGGGCCCAGGGGTGAACACTGAAGCTTTCTTT. Its translation: CASRRGPGVNTEAFF.

This chain links TRBV7-9 with TRBJ1-3; the D is unclear. Trimming stripped 2 bases from V and 8 bases from J, with 10 bases between. Germline V gene data show CDR1 as SEHNR and CDR2 as FQNEAQ (reference sequence). The CDR3 length is 13 residues. The CDR3 DNA is TGTGCCAGCAGCTTACCCTGGGGAGACACCATATATTTT. It is translated as CASSLPWGDTIYF.

The chain employs TRBV7-2 and TRBJ1-2, with 12 bases fitting TRBD1. The CDR3 consists of 16 residues. The ends lost 4 bases at V and 6 bases at J; junction bases unmatched: 9. The germline gives CDR1 SGHTA, CDR2 FQGNSA. Here the CDR3 reads CASSSNFGTGGDGYTF. The DNA for the CDR3 is TGTGCCAGCAGCTCGAACTTCGGGACAGGGGGCGATGGCTACACCTTC.

The J gene is TRBJ2-1, the V gene TRBV6-2 or TRBV6-3; D call uncertain. Germline V CDR1 and CDR2: MNHEY, SVGEGT. The CDR3 is 13 amino acids. V was clipped by 6 bases and J by 4 bases, with 10 bases between them. This CDR3 is CASSFGDYNEQFF. CDR3 DNA sequence: TGTGCCAGCAGCTTCGGTGATTACAATGAGCAGTTCTTC.

The chain carries TRBV7-9 and TRBJ1-6; D call uncertain. Germline CDR1 is SEHNR and CDR2 is FQNEAQ (reference sequence). The V end was cut by 1 base, the J end by 10 bases, with 8 bases between. The length of the CDR3 is 13 residues. Here the CDR3 reads CASSLDMRSPLHF. The DNA for the CDR3 is TGTGCCAGCAGCTTAGATATGCGATCACCCCTCCACTTT.

In this sample, this clone turned up once. CDR3 in amino acids: CASSVGAGTGGRYEKLFF. The CDR3 DNA reads TGTGCCAGCAGCGTAGGGGCCGGGACAGGAGGAAGGTATGAAAAACTGTTTTTT. This chain links TRBV9 with TRBJ1-4; 8 bases agree with TRBD1. There are 18 residues in the CDR3. Germline lookup yields CDR1 SGDLS and CDR2 YYNGEE. V lost 0 bases and J lost 6; bases outside the gene matches: 13.

The chain couples TRBV4-1 to TRBJ1-2; TRBD1 agrees at 9 bases. Trimming cost V 0 bases and J 7 bases; bases outside gene matches: 6. Germline CDR1 reads MGHRA; CDR2 reads YSYEKL. CDR3 size: 15 residues. The CDR3 bases are TGCGCCAGCAGCCAAGACCGGGACAGGGTGGGTGGCTACACCTTC. This codes for CASSQDRDRVGGYTF.

The rearrangement joins TRBV25-1 to TRBJ2-7; D gene unclear. This CDR3 has 13 amino acids. Trimming removed 3 bases at V and 6 bases at J, with 12 bases between. Germline V CDR1 and CDR2: MGHDK, SYGVNS. DNA for the CDR3: TGTGCCAGCAGTGAGGTCTATGTAGCCGAGCAGTACTTC. Protein product: CASSEVYVAEQYF.

The genes are TRBV7-9 and TRBJ1-6, with D possibly TRBD1 on 6 matching bases. There are 14 residues in the CDR3. The germline V and J ends were trimmed by 1 base and 7 bases, with 8 bases remaining between them. The germline gives CDR1 SEHNR, CDR2 FQNEAQ (reference sequence). In DNA, the CDR3 is TGTGCCAGCAGCTTAGAGGGGGAAAATTCACCCCTCCACTTT. Protein: CASSLEGENSPLHF.

CDR3 sequence: CASSQWSAAQAFF. The CDR3 DNA is TGCGCCAGCAGCCAATGGTCCGCGGCGCAAGCTTTCTTT. The chain employs TRBV4-3 and TRBJ1-1; unclear D gene. The ends were cut back, 2 bases at V and 9 bases at J, with 13 bases in the middle. This CDR3 region has 13 residues. Germline V gene data show CDR1 as LGHNA and CDR2 as YSLEER.

The CDR3 DNA sequence: TGCGCCAGCAGCTTGGAGGGGCATAACTATGGCTACACCTTC. Translation: CASSLEGHNYGYTF. The rearrangement uses TRBV5-1 and TRBJ1-2; D is possibly TRBD1 (5 bases). This CDR3 contains 14 residues. CDR1 SGHRS and CDR2 YFSETQ come from the germline V gene. Trimming stripped 0 bases from V and 1 base from J, with 7 bases between.

V usage is TRBV19 and J usage is TRBJ1-1; 9 positions agree with TRBD1. The CDR3 sequence is 15 residues long. The V gene's germline CDR1 is LNHDA and CDR2 SQIVND (reference sequence). J lost 4 bases, V lost 2 bases, and 5 bases had no gene match. The DNA for the CDR3 is TGTGCCAGTAGTATACGACAGGGGGGGGCCACTGAAGCTTTCTTT. Its translation is CASSIRQGGATEAFF.

V usage is TRBV12-3 or TRBV12-4 and J usage is TRBJ1-2; 7 positions agree with TRBD1. CDR3 size: 13 residues. The V segment lost 6 bases and the J segment 3 bases; nucleotides outside the gene matches: 4. The CDR3 is CASSPDRDYGYTF. DNA for the CDR3: TGTGCCAGCAGCCCCGACAGGGACTATGGCTACACCTTC.

This clone has only a few counts. The V call is TRBV29-1, the J call TRBJ2-7; maybe TRBD1 (6 bases). CDR3 length: 11 amino acids. Germline V gene sequence: CDR1 SQVTM, CDR2 ANQGSEA. V lost 3 bases and J lost 5, with 8 bases in between. The CDR3 loop is CSVDRGNEQYF. In nucleotides, the CDR3 is TGCAGCGTTGACAGGGGTAACGAGCAGTACTTC.

The chain recombines TRBV4-2 with TRBJ1-2, with D unclear. The V gene lost 1 base and the J gene lost 5 bases, with 8 bases spanning the gap. Germline V gene sequence: CDR1 LGHNA, CDR2 YNFKEQ. The CDR3 covers 13 residues. CDR3 sequence (DNA): TGTGCCAGCAGCCAAGTTCCCGTTTATGGCTACACCTTC. It is translated as CASSQVPVYGYTF.

V gene TRBV6-5 combines with J gene TRBJ1-2; 9 bases align to TRBD1. The germline V gene encodes CDR1 MNHEY and CDR2 SVGAGI. The CDR3 has 14 residues. J lost 6 bases, V lost 6 bases, and 8 bases had no gene match. CDR3 DNA: TGTGCCAGCAGACGGACAGGGGATTCGGATGGCTACACCTTC. It translates to CASRRTGDSDGYTF.

The rearrangement uses TRBV29-1 and TRBJ1-2; D gene uncertain. The CDR3 spans 13 residues. The V and J ends lost 8 bases and 8 bases respectively, with 21 bases between them. Germline V gives CDR1 SQVTM, CDR2 ANQGSEA. CDR3 amino acids: CSSRVGFEGGYTF. The CDR3 DNA follows: TGCAGCTCACGGGTAGGGTTTGAGGGCGGCTACACCTTC.